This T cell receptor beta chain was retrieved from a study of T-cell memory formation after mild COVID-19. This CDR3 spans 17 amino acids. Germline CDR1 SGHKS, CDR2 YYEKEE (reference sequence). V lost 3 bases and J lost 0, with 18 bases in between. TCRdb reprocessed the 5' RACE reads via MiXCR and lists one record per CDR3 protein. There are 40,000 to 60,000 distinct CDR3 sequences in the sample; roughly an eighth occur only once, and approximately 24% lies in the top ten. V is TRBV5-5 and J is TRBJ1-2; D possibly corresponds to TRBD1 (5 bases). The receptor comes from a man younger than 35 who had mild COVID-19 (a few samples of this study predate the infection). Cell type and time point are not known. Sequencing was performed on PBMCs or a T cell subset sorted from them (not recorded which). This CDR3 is CASSSWDHLKTNYGYTF. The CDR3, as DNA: TGTGCCAGCAGCTCCTGGGACCACCTAAAGACTAACTATGGCTACACCTTC.